The rows below give T cell receptor beta chains drawn from one sample of a study of blood T cell repertoires in COVID-19. Libraries were prepared by immunoSEQ multiplex PCR; TCRdb keeps only in-frame clonotypes and omits some of them. The sample carries about 220,000 clones, 88% recorded once. Sequenced input: PBMCs or T cells enriched from blood (not recorded which). The receptors were gathered from a woman in her 30s who had recovered from COVID-19. CDR3s include the opening cysteine and the closing phenylalanine or tryptophan. A D gene is named only where the DNA matches it firmly. Rows may omit the clone size; those that give it use once, few, many or a size class.

j_call d_call clone_size v_call cdr3_aa cdr3_nt
TRBJ1-2 NA few TRBV4-1 CASSPSGGDYGYTF TGCGCCAGCAGCCCTAGTGGAGGTGACTATGGCTACACCTTC
TRBJ1-1 TRBD1 NA TRBV25-1 CASSSETGGITEAFF TGTGCCAGCAGTTCCGAGACAGGGGGTATCACTGAAGCTTTCTTT
TRBJ2-5 TRBD2 NA TRBV4-2 CASSQVNGGFRETQYF TGTGCCAGCAGCCAAGTTAACGGGGGGTTCCGGGAGACCCAGTACTTC
TRBJ1-4 NA NA TRBV5-4 CASSTPEGDREKLFF TGTGCCAGCAGCACCCCCGAGGGGGATAGGGAAAAACTGTTTTTT
TRBJ1-3 NA NA TRBV19 CASRPNNRAGNTIYF TGTGCCAGTAGACCCAACAACAGGGCTGGAAACACCATATATTTT
TRBJ1-2 TRBD1 few TRBV4-1 CATSVTGVAANYGYTF TGCGCCACTTCCGTCACAGGGGTGGCAGCTAACTATGGCTACACCTTC
TRBJ2-3 TRBD2 few TRBV29-1 CSARTSVDTQYF TGCAGCGCTAGGACTAGCGTAGATACGCAGTATTTT
TRBJ2-7 TRBD2 NA TRBV7-2 CASSLGRTSGGVQYEQYF TGTGCCAGCAGCTTAGGTCGGACTAGCGGGGGGGTTCAGTACGAGCAGTACTTC
TRBJ2-7 NA few TRBV7-9 CASSPADTDEQYF TGTGCCAGCAGCCCAGCAGATACAGACGAGCAGTACTTC
TRBJ2-3 NA NA TRBV6-5 CASRARLGTDTQYF TGTGCCAGCAGGGCCCGCCTGGGCACAGATACGCAGTATTTT
TRBJ1-5 NA NA TRBV12-3/TRBV12-4 CASTPGRKQPQHF TGTGCCAGCACCCCTGGCAGAAAACAGCCCCAGCATTTT
TRBJ1-1 TRBD1 NA TRBV7-2 CASSSYVGQGISEAFF TGTGCCAGCAGCTCTTATGTGGGACAGGGTATCAGTGAAGCTTTCTTT
TRBJ1-2 NA NA TRBV6-5 CASRDAGGGGYTF TGTGCCAGCAGAGACGCGGGGGGGGGAGGCTACACCTTC
TRBJ1-1 TRBD1 NA TRBV19 CASSISGRGGVFLAFF TGTGCCAGTAGTATATCCGGGCGAGGGGGCGTCTTTTTAGCTTTCTTT
TRBJ2-2 TRBD2 NA TRBV9 CASSIPGGHSNTGELFF TGTGCCAGCAGCATACCGGGGGGGCACTCGAACACCGGGGAGCTGTTTTTT
TRBJ1-2 TRBD1 NA TRBV9 CASSETQTGGGYTF TGTGCCAGCAGCGAGACCCAGACAGGGGGCGGCTACACCTTC
TRBJ1-1 TRBD1 NA TRBV9 CASSVGTGDRAFF TGTGCCAGCAGCGTAGGGACAGGGGATCGGGCTTTCTTT
TRBJ2-5 TRBD2 NA TRBV27 CASSLSSGAYQETQYF TGTGCCAGCAGTTTATCTAGCGGGGCTTACCAAGAGACCCAGTACTTC
TRBJ2-3 TRBD1 NA TRBV7-9 CASSSGQGLDTQYF TGTGCCAGCAGCTCGGGACAGGGGCTAGATACGCAGTATTTT
TRBJ1-2 NA NA TRBV5-1 CASSSESQLGRRYTF TGCGCCAGCAGCTCCGAATCCCAACTAGGCAGAAGATACACCTTC
TRBJ2-2 NA NA TRBV11-2 CASSLGGQNANTGELFF TGTGCCAGCAGCTTAGGAGGACAGAACGCGAACACCGGGGAGCTGTTTTTT
TRBJ2-5 TRBD1 NA TRBV19 CASSTTGEETQYF TGTGCCAGTAGTACCACAGGGGAAGAGACCCAGTACTTC
TRBJ1-6 NA NA TRBV21-1 CASSKGQFYNSPLHF TGTGCCAGCAGCAAGGGACAGTTCTATAATTCACCCCTCCACTTT
TRBJ2-1 NA NA TRBV4-3 CASSQDTGGLHNEQFF TGCGCCAGCAGCCAAGATACGGGGGGCCTACACAATGAGCAGTTCTTC
TRBJ1-3 TRBD1 few TRBV10-1 CAIRDRAVNTIYF TGCGCCATCCGGGACAGGGCCGTGAACACCATATATTTT
TRBJ2-2 NA few TRBV7-9 CASSHSTGELFF TGTGCCAGCAGCCATAGCACCGGGGAGCTGTTTTTT
TRBJ1-2 NA NA TRBV10-3 CAIIRNQDSNYGYTF TGTGCCATAATTCGTAACCAGGACAGTAACTATGGCTACACCTTC
TRBJ1-6 NA NA TRBV6-2/TRBV6-3 CASSFGWSSYNSPLHF TGTGCCAGCAGTTTTGGATGGAGCTCCTATAATTCACCCCTCCACTTT
TRBJ1-4 TRBD1 NA TRBV18 CASSLPGQGNEKLFF TGTGCCAGCTCGTTACCGGGACAGGGGAATGAAAAACTGTTTTTT
TRBJ1-1 NA NA TRBV7-6 CASSLDFWHTEAFF TGTGCCAGCAGCTTGGACTTTTGGCACACTGAAGCTTTCTTT
TRBJ1-2 NA NA TRBV5-6 CASSLGGPYGYTF TGTGCCAGCAGCTTGGGGGGGCCCTATGGCTACACCTTC
TRBJ2-4 TRBD2 NA TRBV2 CASRGGGPLAKNIQYF TGTGCCAGCAGGGGCGGGGGGCCCCTAGCCAAAAACATTCAGTACTTC
TRBJ2-1 TRBD1 NA TRBV5-4 CASSFGQGNEQFF TGTGCCAGCAGCTTCGGACAGGGCAATGAGCAGTTCTTC
TRBJ2-1 TRBD2 NA TRBV5-4 CASSRRASGSYNEQFF TGTGCCAGCAGCCGGCGGGCTAGCGGCTCCTACAATGAGCAGTTCTTC
TRBJ1-1 TRBD1 few TRBV14 CASSPREGASEYTEAFF TGTGCCAGCAGCCCCCGGGAGGGGGCGTCTGAATACACTGAAGCTTTCTTT
TRBJ1-4 NA NA TRBV7-2 CASSLSTGDEKLFF TGTGCCAGCAGCTTAAGTACAGGTGACGAAAAACTGTTTTTT